This TCR beta chain was sequenced for a study of blood T cell repertoires in COVID-19. About the study: From the United States, Italy and Spain came samples of acute and convalescent COVID-19. Nucleic acid was either cDNA or gDNA, and it came from T cells, B-cell-depleted T cells, or PBMCs.

In the source study's methods: Amplification of reference gene primers was used by the study to estimate nucleated cell counts. Profiled with immunoSEQ multiplex PCR; TCRdb holds only in-frame clones, not every one. V and J calls and clone size are copied from that table; D and trimming were computed from the DNA. The sample shows around 68,000 clones, under 95% of them seen only once. This CDR3 has 16 residues. V lost 6 bases to trimming and J lost 3 bases, with 21 bases between them. CDR1 MNHEY and CDR2 SVGEGT come from the germline V gene. The receptor was isolated from a human donor in a cohort sampled during active COVID-19. The material sequenced was peripheral blood. This rearrangement joins TRBV6-2 or TRBV6-3 to TRBJ2-7; maybe TRBD2 (7 bases). The CDR3 is CASSHGSGGVLYEQYF. The CDR3 DNA sequence: TGTGCCAGCAGCCACGGGTCGGGGGGCGTCCTCTACGAGCAGTACTTC.